One sample yielded the 10 T cell receptor beta chains listed below, sequenced in a study of STAT5B mutations in CD4+ large granular lymphocyte leukemia. The repertoire was sequenced with immunoSEQ multiplex PCR; TCRdb's copy has only in-frame clones and lacks some. This sample has almost 30,000 clones, with 65% to 85% found just once. Sample: CD4+ T cells from blood buffy coats. All receptors derive from a human donor in good health.

The V call is TRBV19, the J call TRBJ2-4, with D possibly being TRBD2 (6 bases). Germline assignment: CDR1 LNHDA and CDR2 SQIVND (reference sequence). This CDR3 spans 14 amino acids. The V end lost 8 bases, the J end lost 9 bases, and 20 bases lay between the germline ends. CDR3 DNA: TGTGCCAGTTCCGATTCGTGGGGACTTGGCATTCAGTACTTC. Its translation is CASSDSWGLGIQYF.

The chain combines TRBV19 with TRBJ2-6; weak D call: TRBD2 (5 bases). V lost 6 bases to trimming and J lost 0 bases, with 6 bases between them. Germline V gives CDR1 LNHDA, CDR2 SQIVND (reference sequence). The CDR3 contains 14 residues. CDR3 amino acids: CASRRVSGANVLTF. CDR3 bases: TGTGCCAGTAGGAGGGTCTCTGGGGCCAACGTCCTGACTTTC.

CDR3 in DNA: TGCGCCAGCAGCTTGGGGGGGATATCTGGGGCCAACGTCCTGACTTTC. Translation gives CASSLGGISGANVLTF. The chain employs TRBV5-1 and TRBJ2-6; the D call may be TRBD1 or TRBD2 (5 bases each). Germline-derived CDR1 and CDR2 are SGHRS and YFSETQ. CDR3 length: 16 amino acids. The V and J ends lost 0 bases and 1 base respectively, with 8 bases between them.

CDR3 coding DNA: TGTGCCAGCAGTTCCCGACTAGTGGGTATCCAAGAGACCCAGTACTTC. Translated, it gives CASSSRLVGIQETQYF. The chain carries TRBV2 and TRBJ2-5; maybe TRBD2 (6 bases). V was clipped by 5 bases and J by 1 base, with 17 bases between them. The germline V gene encodes CDR1 SNHLY and CDR2 FYNNEI. The CDR3 spans 16 residues.

This clone was picked up one time. The chain is built from TRBV5-1 and TRBJ2-7; D gene uncertain. Germline-derived CDR1 and CDR2 are SGHRS and YFSETQ. Trimming stripped 0 bases from V and 1 base from J, with 8 bases between. The CDR3 extends over 14 amino acids. CDR3 protein: CASSLGPGSYEQYF. The CDR3, as DNA: TGCGCCAGCAGCTTGGGGCCAGGATCCTACGAGCAGTACTTC.

This clone was counted a few times. The chain couples TRBV7-2 to TRBJ1-5; the match to TRBD1 covers 7 bases. The CDR3 length is 15 residues. Looked up from germline, CDR1 is SGHTA and CDR2 is FQGNSA. With 1 base clipped from V and 4 bases from J, the junction kept 4 bases outside the gene matches. The CDR3 bases are TGTGCCAGCAGCTTAGTGGGACAGCCTAATCAGCCCCAGCATTTT. It yields the protein CASSLVGQPNQPQHF.

The chain employs TRBV12-5 and TRBJ2-6; tentative D call: TRBD1 (5 bases). The V and J ends lost 3 bases and 0 bases respectively, with 18 bases between them. The length of the CDR3 is 19 residues. Looked up from germline, CDR1 is LGHNT and CDR2 is FRNRAP. The CDR3 region is CASGFLFRSDSSGANVLTF. The CDR3 nucleotides are TGTGCTAGTGGTTTTCTCTTCAGATCCGACAGCTCTGGGGCCAACGTCCTGACTTTC. Filled out from reference TRBV12-5 and TRBJ2-6, the complete variable domain reads DARVTQTPRHKVTEMGQEVTMRCQPILGHNTVFWYRQTMMQGLELLAYFRNRAPLDDSGMPKDRFSAEMPDATLATLKIQPSEPRDSAVYFCASGFLFRSDSSGANVLTFGAGSRLTVL.

This clone was observed a single time. The chain joins TRBV7-8 to TRBJ1-2, with unresolved D. The V gene lost 1 base and the J gene lost 3 bases, with 9 bases spanning the gap. This CDR3 region has 14 residues. The germline V gene has CDR1 SGHVS and CDR2 FQNEAQ. Here the CDR3 reads CASSLGLGDYGYTF. In nucleotides, the CDR3 is TGTGCCAGCAGCTTAGGCCTGGGAGACTATGGCTACACCTTC.

This clone was recorded only once. The genes are TRBV2 and TRBJ2-6; 7 nucleotides line up with TRBD1. The trim removed 5 bases at V and 0 bases at J, leaving 7 bases unmatched. The CDR3 contains 17 residues. Per germline, CDR1 SNHLY and CDR2 FYNNEI. CDR3 in amino acids: CASSSGTVSSGANVLTF. CDR3 nucleotides: TGTGCCAGCAGTTCCGGGACAGTGTCCTCTGGGGCCAACGTCCTGACTTTC.

The chain has TRBV7-2 and TRBJ2-1; TRBD2 agrees at 9 bases. The germline V gene encodes CDR1 SGHTA and CDR2 FQGNSA. The CDR3 runs to 15 residues. The V gene end was trimmed by 2 bases and the J gene end by 3 bases; junction bases not matched to a gene: 2. DNA of the CDR3: TGTGCCAGCAGCTTAAGCGGGGGGAACTACAATGAGCAGTTCTTC. Protein product: CASSLSGGNYNEQFF. Drawing the rest from reference TRBV7-2 and TRBJ2-1, the complete variable domain is GAGVSQSPSNKVTEKGKDVELRCDPISGHTALYWYRQSLGQGLEFLIYFQGNSAPDKSGLPSDRFSAERTGGSVSTLTIQRTQQEDSAVYLCASSLSGGNYNEQFFGPGTRLTVL.